This is a list of T cell receptor beta chains from one sample in a study of cytotoxic CD8 clonotypes in ibrutinib-treated CLL. TCRdb's table, derived via immunoSEQ multiplex PCR, lists solely in-frame clones and lacks some. The sample includes about 180,000 clones, under 90% seen only once; the top ten take about 5%. Source: PBMCs, taken after 24 months of ibrutinib treatment. The receptor source for this set is a human donor with chronic lymphocytic leukemia. Both conserved end residues are part of each CDR3. Each record gives: D gene, clone size, V gene, J gene, CDR3 DNA, CDR3 protein. A D gene is named only where the DNA matches it firmly. Clone size is stated in some rows and not others, as once, few, many or a class when expanded.

NA	NA	TRBV5-1	TRBJ2-5	TGCGCCAGCAGCTTGGCCGTGCGGCGGTACCAAGAGACCCAGTACTTC	CASSLAVRRYQETQYF
TRBD1	few	TRBV6-5	TRBJ1-5	TGTGCCAGCAGCCGAGACAGGGGTAGGAATCAGCCCCAGCATTTT	CASSRDRGRNQPQHF
NA	NA	TRBV18	TRBJ2-3	TGTGCCAGCTCCCGTACAGGCACTAGCACAGATACGCAGTATTTT	CASSRTGTSTDTQYF
NA	few	TRBV9	TRBJ1-1	TGTGCCAGCACCAATCCCCGGAACTGGGTGAACACTGAAGCTTTCTTT	CASTNPRNWVNTEAFF
NA	NA	TRBV18	TRBJ1-2	TGTGCCAGCTCACCACGGAACAGGAGGTATGGCTACACCTTC	CASSPRNRRYGYTF
NA	NA	TRBV9	TRBJ1-5	TGTGCCAGCAGTAAGGACGGTCCCAATCAGCCCCAGCATTTT	CASSKDGPNQPQHF
NA	NA	TRBV7-8	TRBJ1-5	TGTGCCAGCAGCCTCCTTGTGCTTACGAGCAATCAGCCCCAGCATTTT	CASSLLVLTSNQPQHF
NA	NA	TRBV5-1	TRBJ1-6	TGCGCCAGCAGCTTGGTGTCGGGTGTAAGGAGTTCACCCCTCCACTTT	CASSLVSGVRSSPLHF
TRBD1	NA	TRBV4-2	TRBJ1-2	TGTGCCAGCAGCCAAGATCGAGGGGGCAACTATGGCTACACCTTC	CASSQDRGGNYGYTF
TRBD1	NA	TRBV30	TRBJ1-1	TGTGCCTGGGGGGGACAGGTCAACACTGAAGCTTTCTTT	CAWGGQVNTEAFF
NA	NA	TRBV7-9	TRBJ1-1	TGTGCCAGCAGCTTACCGGGCCCGAACACTGAAGCTTTCTTT	CASSLPGPNTEAFF
NA	NA	TRBV2	TRBJ2-3	TGTGCCAGCAGTGAACTATTACGCACAGATACGCAGTATTTT	CASSELLRTDTQYF
TRBD2	NA	TRBV9	TRBJ2-1	TGTGCCAGCAGCGTAGGGGGGACTAGCGGTGCCTACAATGAGCAGTTCTTC	CASSVGGTSGAYNEQFF
TRBD2	NA	TRBV4-2	TRBJ2-3	TGTGCCAGCAGCCAAGGGGTTAGTGAAGCGGGGCGGGCAGATACGCAGTATTTT	CASSQGVSEAGRADTQYF
NA	NA	TRBV1	TRBJ1-2	TGCACCAGCAGCCTGCACTGTCGAAGAGTTGTTTATAACTATGGCTACACCTTC	CTSSLHCRRVVYNYGYTF
NA	NA	TRBV6-5	TRBJ1-6	TGTGCCAGCAGTTACGTTGCAGGGTATAATTCACCCCTCCACTTT	CASSYVAGYNSPLHF
NA	NA	TRBV2	TRBJ1-5	TGTGCCAGCAGTGTACGGTTAAGGCGCAATCAGCCCCAGCATTTT	CASSVRLRRNQPQHF
NA	NA	TRBV5-1	TRBJ2-7	TGCGCCAGCAGCTTGGTAGGGTACGAGCAGTACTTC	CASSLVGYEQYF
NA	NA	TRBV5-1	TRBJ2-1	TGCGCCAGCAGCTTGAACAGTCAATCTATCTCCTACAATGAGCAGTTCTTC	CASSLNSQSISYNEQFF
NA	once	TRBV6-5	TRBJ1-1	TGTGCCAGCAGTTCTGCGGGGTGGAGCGCTGAAGCTTTCTTT	CASSSAGWSAEAFF
NA	once	TRBV13	TRBJ1-5	TGTGCCAGCAGCCGTCGACCCAAGGACATGAAGAGGGATCGGAATCAGCCCCAGCATTTT	CASSRRPKDMKRDRNQPQHF
NA	NA	TRBV6-6	TRBJ1-1	TGTGCCATTATATGGGACACTGAAGCTTTCTTT	CAIIWDTEAFF
TRBD1	NA	TRBV29-1	TRBJ2-7	TGCAGCGTTGATGGTTCCGGGACAGGGTACGAGCAGTACTTC	CSVDGSGTGYEQYF
NA	few	TRBV5-1	TRBJ1-4	TGCGCCAGCAGCTTGAAAGGGAATGAAAAACTGTTTTTT	CASSLKGNEKLFF
TRBD1	few	TRBV7-2	TRBJ1-1	TGTGCCAGCAGCTCATACAGGGGTGAAGCTTTCTTT	CASSSYRGEAFF
TRBD1	NA	TRBV6-1	TRBJ1-1	TGTGCCAGCAGTGAAAGGGTGGGGACAGGTGAAGCTTTCTTT	CASSERVGTGEAFF
TRBD1	NA	TRBV15	TRBJ1-3	TGTGCCAGCATGCGGGACAGGGAAGAGGGAAACACCATATATTTT	CASMRDREEGNTIYF
TRBD2	NA	TRBV6-5	TRBJ2-7	TGTGCCAGCAGTTACGGGCGGGGGTACGAGCAGTACTTC	CASSYGRGYEQYF